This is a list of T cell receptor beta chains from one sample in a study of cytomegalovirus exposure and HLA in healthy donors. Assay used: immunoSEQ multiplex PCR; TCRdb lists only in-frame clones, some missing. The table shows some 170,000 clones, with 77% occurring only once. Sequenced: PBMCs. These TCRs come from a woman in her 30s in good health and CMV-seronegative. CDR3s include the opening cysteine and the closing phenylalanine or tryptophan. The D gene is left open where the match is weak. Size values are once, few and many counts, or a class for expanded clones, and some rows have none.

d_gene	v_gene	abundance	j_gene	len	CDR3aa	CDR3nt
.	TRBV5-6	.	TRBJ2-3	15	CASSPGGGSTDTQYF	TGTGCCAGCAGCCCTGGAGGCGGAAGCACAGATACGCAGTATTTT
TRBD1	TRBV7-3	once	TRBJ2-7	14	CASSPSTGNYEQYF	TGTGCCAGCAGCCCGTCGACAGGGAACTACGAGCAGTACTTC
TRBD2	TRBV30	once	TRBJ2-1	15	CAWELGLAGGNEQFF	TGTGCCTGGGAACTTGGCCTAGCGGGGGGGAATGAGCAGTTCTTC
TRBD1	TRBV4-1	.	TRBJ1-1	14	CASSQDPRQGEAFF	TGCGCCAGCAGCCAAGATCCGAGACAGGGTGAAGCTTTCTTT
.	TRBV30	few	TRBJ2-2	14	CAWIRDILTGELFF	TGTGCCTGGATCCGGGACATCCTCACCGGGGAGCTGTTTTTT
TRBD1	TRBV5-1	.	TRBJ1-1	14	CASSLPGQQSEAFF	TGCGCCAGCAGCCTCCCGGGACAGCAGTCTGAAGCTTTCTTT
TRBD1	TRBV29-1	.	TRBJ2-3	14	CSASQGASTDTQYF	TGCAGCGCGTCACAGGGGGCTAGCACAGATACGCAGTATTTT
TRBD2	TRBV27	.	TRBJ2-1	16	CASSPRGASGRGEQFF	TGTGCCAGCAGTCCAAGGGGAGCTAGCGGGAGGGGTGAGCAGTTCTTC
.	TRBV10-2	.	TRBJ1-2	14	CASNSADSLQGYTF	TGCGCCAGCAATTCAGCGGACAGCCTCCAAGGCTACACCTTC
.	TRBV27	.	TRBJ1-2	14	CASSNIPAGYGYTF	TGTGCCAGCAGCAACATACCCGCGGGCTATGGCTACACCTTC
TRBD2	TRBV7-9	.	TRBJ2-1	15	CASSSTSGAYNEQFF	TGTGCCAGCAGCTCGACTAGCGGAGCATACAATGAGCAGTTCTTC
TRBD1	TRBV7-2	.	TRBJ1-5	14	CASSLRQGGQPQHF	TGTGCCAGCAGCTTGAGACAGGGCGGTCAGCCCCAGCATTTT
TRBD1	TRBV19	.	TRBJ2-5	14	CASSIGQGAREQYF	TGTGCCAGTAGTATAGGTCAGGGGGCGAGAGAGCAGTACTTC
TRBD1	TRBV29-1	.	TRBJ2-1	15	CSGTVRGRIHNEQFF	TGCAGCGGGACCGTCAGGGGGCGGATCCACAATGAGCAGTTCTTC
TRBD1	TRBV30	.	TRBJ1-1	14	CAWSVNRGNTEAFF	TGTGCCTGGAGTGTAAACAGGGGGAACACTGAAGCTTTCTTT
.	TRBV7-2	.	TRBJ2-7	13	CANEVGSHYEQYF	TGTGCCAACGAGGTAGGCAGTCACTACGAGCAGTACTTC
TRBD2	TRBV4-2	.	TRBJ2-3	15	CASSRGTSGGDTQYF	TGTGCCAGCAGCCGGGGGACTAGCGGGGGTGATACGCAGTATTTT
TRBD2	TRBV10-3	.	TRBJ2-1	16	CAISETTSGEVNEQFF	TGTGCCATCAGTGAGACGACTAGCGGGGAGGTAAATGAGCAGTTCTTC
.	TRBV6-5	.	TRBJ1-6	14	CASSYWEGPSPLHF	TGTGCCAGCAGTTACTGGGAGGGTCCGTCACCCCTCCACTTT
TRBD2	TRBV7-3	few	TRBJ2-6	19	CASSLTALREGSGANVLTF	TGTGCCAGCAGCTTAACTGCCTTGCGGGAGGGCTCTGGGGCCAACGTCCTGACTTTC
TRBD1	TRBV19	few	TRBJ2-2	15	CATKTGGVNTGELFF	TGTGCCACTAAAACAGGGGGCGTAAATACTGGGGAGCTGTTTTTT
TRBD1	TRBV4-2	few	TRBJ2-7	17	CASSQEGTGNFAYEQYF	TGTGCCAGCAGCCAAGAGGGGACAGGAAACTTTGCCTACGAGCAGTACTTC
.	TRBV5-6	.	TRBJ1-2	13	CASSFQTNYGYTF	TGTGCCAGCAGCTTCCAGACTAACTATGGCTACACCTTC
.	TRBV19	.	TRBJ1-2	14	CASSMLQGNYGYTF	TGTGCCAGTAGTATGTTACAGGGAAACTATGGCTACACCTTC
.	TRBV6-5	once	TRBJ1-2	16	CASSSAVLLGNYGYTF	TGTGCCAGCAGTTCCGCGGTATTATTGGGTAACTATGGCTACACCTTC
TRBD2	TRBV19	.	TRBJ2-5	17	CASSPRRGGGLGETQYF	TGTGCCAGTAGTCCTAGACGGGGGGGCGGATTAGGGGAGACCCAGTACTTC
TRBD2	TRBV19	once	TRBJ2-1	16	CASSTQLAGGYNEQFF	TGTGCCAGTAGTACCCAACTAGCGGGGGGTTACAATGAGCAGTTCTTC
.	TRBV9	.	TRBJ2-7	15	CASSVAWGRSYEQYF	TGTGCCAGCAGCGTAGCCTGGGGGCGGTCCTACGAGCAGTACTTC
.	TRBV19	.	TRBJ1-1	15	CASSSYGEGNTEAFF	TGTGCCAGTAGCTCCTACGGAGAGGGAAACACTGAAGCTTTCTTT
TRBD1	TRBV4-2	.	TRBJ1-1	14	CASSQDRGGRDAFF	TGTGCCAGCAGCCAAGATCGAGGGGGCAGGGACGCTTTCTTT
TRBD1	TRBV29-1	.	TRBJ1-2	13	CSVDREGLYGYPF	TGCAGCGTGGACAGGGAGGGGCTCTATGGCTACCCCTTC
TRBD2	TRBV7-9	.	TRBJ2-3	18	CASSFGLAGASLADTQYF	TGTGCCAGCAGCTTCGGACTAGCGGGAGCGTCACTGGCAGATACGCAGTATTTT
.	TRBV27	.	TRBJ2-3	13	CASSLTSTDTQYF	TGTGCCAGCAGTCTCACTAGCACAGATACGCAGTATTTT
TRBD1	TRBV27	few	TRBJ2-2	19	CASSIYPLGQGWIAGELFF	TGTGCCAGCAGCATTTATCCCCTGGGACAGGGTTGGATCGCCGGGGAGCTGTTTTTT
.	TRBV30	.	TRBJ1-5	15	CAWSTRVSRNQPQHF	TGTGCCTGGAGTACTAGGGTGTCCCGCAATCAGCCCCAGCATTTT
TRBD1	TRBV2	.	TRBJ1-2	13	CASSEGTGYGYTF	TGTGCCAGCAGTGAAGGGACAGGGTATGGCTACACCTTC
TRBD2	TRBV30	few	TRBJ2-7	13	CAWSRGRAYEQYF	TGTGCCTGGAGTCGGGGGAGGGCCTACGAGCAGTACTTC
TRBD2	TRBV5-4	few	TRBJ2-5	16	CASSLSPTSGRETQYF	TGTGCCAGCAGCTTGTCGCCGACTAGCGGGAGGGAGACCCAGTACTTC
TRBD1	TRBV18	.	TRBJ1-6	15	CASSLEGQSSSPLHF	TGTGCCAGCTCGCTAGAGGGACAGAGTAGTTCACCCCTCCACTTT